This paragraph reports one T cell receptor (beta chain). These data originate in a study of cytomegalovirus exposure and HLA in healthy donors. Donors consisted of healthy bone marrow donors. It was with 60 Vbeta and 13 Jbeta primers that the PCR ran. Sequencing used immunoSEQ multiplex PCR; TCRdb keeps in-frame clones, though not all of them. The sample lists approximately 130,000 clones, roughly 80% occurring once. The J segment lost 5 bases and the V segment lost 4 bases, leaving 7 bases of the junction unmatched. From germline, CDR1 is LGHNA and CDR2 YNFKEQ. This CDR3 is 15 amino acids long. The chain is built from TRBV4-2 and TRBJ1-4; 7 positions agree with TRBD1. This receptor was obtained from a boy aged 5-17 years in good health and CMV-seronegative. Sequenced input: PBMCs. For the CDR3, the DNA is TGTGCCAGCAGCCCCCCAGGGGGTTCCAATGAAAAACTGTTTTTT. Protein sequence: CASSPPGGSNEKLFF.